This T cell receptor beta chain was obtained from a study of cytomegalovirus exposure and HLA in healthy donors. On the study more broadly: The 90 to 150 validation repertoires, a later analysis reported, used the same platform as the 666 first-cohort repertoires.

Study outcomes and limitations: Among TCR beta chains, those listed as cytomegalovirus-associated numbered over 150. In vitro data verified a few CMV-associated chains as specific for CMV antigens.

The protocol was immunoSEQ multiplex PCR, while the TCRdb copy is restricted to in-frame clones and leaves out a portion. The table has roughly 120,000 clones, more than 70% seen once; the top ten hold 1.5% to 2%. Per the germline V gene, CDR1 is MNHNS and CDR2 is SASEGT. The CDR3 has 15 residues. V lost 0 bases and J lost 6; bases outside the gene matches: 5. In regard to this clone: The antigen remains unidentified.

The chain employs TRBV6-1 and TRBJ1-5; 7 positions match TRBD1. This receptor was identified in a man between 18 and 35 years old in good health and CMV-seronegative. Source material: PBMCs. The CDR3 protein is CASSEAAGGGQPQHF. In nucleotides, the CDR3 is TGTGCCAGCAGTGAAGCCGCAGGGGGAGGTCAGCCCCAGCATTTT.